The rows below give T cell receptor beta chains drawn from one sample of a study of OX40 agonist ivuxolimab in advanced cancers. Here immunoSEQ multiplex PCR was the method, and the copy in TCRdb shows in-frame clones only, minus some. The repertoire consists of nearly 110,000 clones, with around 93% occurring once and the leading ten covering roughly 1.3%. Sequencing used CD4+ or CD8+ T cells sorted from blood, obtained in a trial of the OX40 agonist ivuxolimab. Every receptor here comes from an adult with an advanced solid tumor such as melanoma, head and neck, liver or kidney cancer. The CDR3 runs from the conserved cysteine through the conserved F or W. The order of the fields is V gene, D gene, J gene, clone size, CDR3 DNA, CDR3 protein. A D gene is named only where the DNA matches it firmly. Size is stated for part of the rows, as once, few or many counts, or as a class when the clone is expanded.

>TRBV5-6|-|TRBJ1-5|-
TGTGCCAGCAGCTTGGAGGGCGGGCAGGGCGTTTATCAGCCCCAGCATTTT
CASSLEGGQGVYQPQHF
>TRBV9|-|TRBJ1-2|-
TGTGCCAGCAGCGTCAAGGGGAGGGAGGGCTACACCTTC
CASSVKGREGYTF
>TRBV7-8|TRBD1|TRBJ2-6|once
TGTGCCAGCAGCTTAGGACAGGGGAGGCCTGGGGCCAACGTCCTGACTTTC
CASSLGQGRPGANVLTF
>TRBV28|-|TRBJ1-1|once
TGTGCCAGCAGTTTAGGAGGCGCAGGGTGGGGCACTGAAGCTTTCTTT
CASSLGGAGWGTEAFF
>TRBV11-3|-|TRBJ2-3|-
TGTGCCAGCAGCTCACGGGCTGGAGATACGCAGTATTTT
CASSSRAGDTQYF
>TRBV19|-|TRBJ1-5|once
TGTGCCAGTAGTATACGTCCCGACTTACCTGGGGTCGGCAATCAGCCCCAGCATTTT
CASSIRPDLPGVGNQPQHF
>TRBV6-6|-|TRBJ1-1|-
TGTGCCAGCAGTTACCGTTCCCAGGACACTGAAGCTTTCTTT
CASSYRSQDTEAFF
>TRBV5-6|-|TRBJ2-6|-
TGTGCCAGCAGCTTGCGGCCGTCCTCTGGGGCCAACGTCCTGACTTTC
CASSLRPSSGANVLTF
>TRBV5-1|-|TRBJ1-1|-
TGCGCCAGCAGCTTACCCCATGACACTGAAGCTTTCTTT
CASSLPHDTEAFF
>TRBV2|-|TRBJ2-1|-
TGTGCCAGCAGTGTCAGCGAGACCTACAATGAGCAGTTCTTC
CASSVSETYNEQFF
>TRBV7-2|TRBD2|TRBJ2-7|-
TGTGCCAGCAGCTTAAGCTCTAGCGGGTTCTACGAGCAGTACTTC
CASSLSSSGFYEQYF
>TRBV6-6|-|TRBJ2-6|-
TGTGCCAGCAGCGATCATGCGGCTGGGGCCAACGTCCTGACTTTC
CASSDHAAGANVLTF
>TRBV7-9|-|TRBJ1-4|-
TGTGCCAGCACCCGAAATGGACAATCTAATGAAAAACTGTTTTTT
CASTRNGQSNEKLFF
>TRBV28|-|TRBJ2-1|-
TGTGCCAGCAGTTTATCTTTACCGGGCCTATCGGGTGAGCAGTTCTTC
CASSLSLPGLSGEQFF
>TRBV25-1|-|TRBJ2-2|-
TGTGCCAGCAGTGAGAGCACCGGGGAGCTGTTTTTT
CASSESTGELFF
>TRBV7-2|-|TRBJ1-1|-
TGTGCCAGCAGCTTATACACGAACACTGAAGCTTTCTTT
CASSLYTNTEAFF
>TRBV6-1|TRBD1|TRBJ1-1|-
TGTGCCAGCAGTAAGGACAGGTCGAACACTGAAGCTTTCTTT
CASSKDRSNTEAFF
>TRBV21-1|-|TRBJ1-4|-
TGTGCCAGCCCCAAGGACGGTAATGAAAAACTGTTTTTT
CASPKDGNEKLFF
>TRBV27|-|TRBJ2-3|-
TGTGCCAGCTTGACCTCAGATACGCAGTATTTT
CASLTSDTQYF
>TRBV5-1|-|TRBJ2-5|-
TGCGCCAGCAGCTTGGCTCATTCACAAGAGACCCAGTACTTC
CASSLAHSQETQYF
>TRBV7-9|-|TRBJ1-1|-
TGTGCCAGCAGCTTTTCCCGGACGGGGGGGGCTGAAGCTTTCTTT
CASSFSRTGGAEAFF
>TRBV4-2|TRBD1|TRBJ1-6|-
TGTGCCAGCAGCCAAGAGGCCACAGGGGTTATTTCACCCCTCCACTTT
CASSQEATGVISPLHF